The source of this T cell receptor (beta chain) is a study of cytomegalovirus exposure and HLA in healthy donors. Study-level results: In an earlier analysis, productive rearrangement rates for most beta V segments clustered near 87% or 30%.

On this clone itself: Its antigen is unidentified.

The PCR contained 60 Vbeta and 13 Jbeta primers. Profiled with immunoSEQ multiplex PCR; TCRdb holds only in-frame clones, not every one. Among 130,000 to 150,000 clones listed, 60% to 85% were seen once. Per the germline V gene, CDR1 is MNHEY and CDR2 is SVGAGI. This CDR3 contains 16 residues. V was trimmed by 2 bases and J by 6 bases, leaving 17 bases between them. The origin of this receptor is a woman aged 40-49 years in good health and CMV-seropositive. This chain joins TRBV6-5 and TRBJ2-1; TRBD1 is a possible D gene (7 bases). The sequencing input was PBMCs. The CDR3 is CASSYLTGQGGNEQFF. In DNA, the CDR3 is TGTGCCAGCAGTTACCTGACAGGTCAGGGGGGCAATGAGCAGTTCTTC.